This entry describes one TCR beta chain. The data were obtained in a study of blood T cell repertoires in COVID-19. Study summary: Sample material is recorded as cDNA or gDNA derived from T cells, B-cell-depleted T cells, or PBMCs.

V was trimmed by 5 bases and J by 0 bases, leaving 8 bases between them. The germline V gene has CDR1 MNHNY and CDR2 SVGAGI (reference sequence). The CDR3 contains 14 residues. Produced via immunoSEQ multiplex PCR; TCRdb's table is partial and in-frame only. The data contain roughly 48,000 clones, 75% to 85% of them seen just once; the ten biggest clones take up roughly 7%. This sequence joins TRBV6-6 and TRBJ2-4; possible D gene TRBD1, 6 bases. This receptor was identified in a man aged 35 to 55 with acute or convalescent COVID-19. Material: peripheral blood. CDR3 bases: TGTGCCAGCAGTAGGACAGTAGCCAAAAACATTCAGTACTTC. This gives the protein CASSRTVAKNIQYF.